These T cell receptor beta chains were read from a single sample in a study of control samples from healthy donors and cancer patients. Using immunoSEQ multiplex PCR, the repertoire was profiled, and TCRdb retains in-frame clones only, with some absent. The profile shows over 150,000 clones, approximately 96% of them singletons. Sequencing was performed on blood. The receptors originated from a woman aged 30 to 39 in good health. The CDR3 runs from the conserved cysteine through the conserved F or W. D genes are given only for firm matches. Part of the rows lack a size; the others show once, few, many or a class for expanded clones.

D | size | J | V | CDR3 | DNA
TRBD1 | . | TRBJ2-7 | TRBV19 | CASRRLDRVSYEQYF | TGTGCCAGTAGACGCCTAGACAGGGTCTCCTACGAGCAGTACTTC
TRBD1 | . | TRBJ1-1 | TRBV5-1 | CASSLSRGRRQVGTEAFF | TGCGCCAGCAGCTTGTCGAGGGGGCGCCGGCAAGTAGGCACTGAAGCTTTCTTT
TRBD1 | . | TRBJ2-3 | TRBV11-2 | CASTLTGARGTDTQYF | TGTGCCAGCACCCTAACAGGGGCGCGGGGCACAGATACGCAGTATTTT
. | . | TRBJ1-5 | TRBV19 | CASSMQKSSNQPQHF | TGTGCCAGTAGTATGCAGAAGTCGAGCAATCAGCCCCAGCATTTT
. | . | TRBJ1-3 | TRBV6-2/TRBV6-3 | CASSRSGRISGNTIYF | TGTGCCAGCAGTCGTAGCGGACGGATCTCTGGAAACACCATATATTTT
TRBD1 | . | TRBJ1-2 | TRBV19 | CASWGWDRGYTF | TGTGCCAGTTGGGGCTGGGACAGGGGCTACACCTTC
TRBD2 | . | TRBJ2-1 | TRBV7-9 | CASSLDRGGSIDEQFF | TGTGCCAGCAGCTTAGATCGGGGCGGGAGCATCGATGAGCAGTTCTTC
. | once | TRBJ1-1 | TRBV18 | CASSPPTALNTEAFF | TGTGCCAGCTCACCACCGACGGCACTGAACACTGAAGCTTTCTTT
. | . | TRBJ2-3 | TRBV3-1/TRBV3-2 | CASSHGSSTDTQYF | TGTGCCAGCAGCCATGGGAGTAGCACAGATACGCAGTATTTT
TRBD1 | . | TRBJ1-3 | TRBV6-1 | CASSEGGTVGRPGNTIYF | TGTGCCAGCAGTGAGGGGGGGACAGTGGGACGTCCTGGAAACACCATATATTTT
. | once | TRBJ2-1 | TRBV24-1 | CATSDTQGSSYNEQFF | TGTGCCACCAGTGATACTCAGGGGAGCTCCTACAATGAGCAGTTCTTC
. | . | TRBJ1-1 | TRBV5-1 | CASSLRGQMNTEAFF | TGCGCCAGCAGCTTGCGAGGACAGATGAACACTGAAGCTTTCTTT
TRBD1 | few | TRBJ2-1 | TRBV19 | CASTKTGGTYFEQFF | TGTGCCAGTACCAAGACAGGGGGGACCTACTTTGAGCAGTTCTTC
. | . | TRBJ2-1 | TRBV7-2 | CASSTYPQPYNEQFF | TGTGCCAGCAGCACTTATCCCCAGCCATACAATGAGCAGTTCTTC
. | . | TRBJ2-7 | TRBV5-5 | CASSLPGVGHEQYF | TGTGCCAGCAGCTTACCGGGAGTTGGCCACGAGCAGTACTTC
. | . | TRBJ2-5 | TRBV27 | CASSLRPGETQYF | TGTGCCAGCAGTTTAAGGCCGGGAGAGACCCAGTACTTC
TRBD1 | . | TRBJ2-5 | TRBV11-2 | CASSRTGGWFQETQYF | TGTGCCAGCAGCCGTACAGGGGGCTGGTTCCAAGAGACCCAGTACTTC
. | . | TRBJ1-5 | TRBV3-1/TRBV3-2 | CASSRTGSNQPQHF | TGTGCCAGCAGCCGAACAGGTTCCAATCAGCCCCAGCATTTT
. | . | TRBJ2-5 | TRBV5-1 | CASSLAGQTHQETQYF | TGCGCCAGCAGCTTGGCCGGGCAGACCCATCAAGAGACCCAGTACTTC
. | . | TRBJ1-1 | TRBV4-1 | CASSQDLGMNTEAFF | TGCGCCAGCAGCCAAGACCTGGGAATGAACACTGAAGCTTTCTTT
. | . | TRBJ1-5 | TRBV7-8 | CASSSGESNQPQHF | TGTGCCAGCAGCTCAGGTGAAAGCAATCAGCCCCAGCATTTT
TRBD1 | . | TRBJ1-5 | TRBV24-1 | CATSEHGTGLNQPQHF | TGTGCCACCAGTGAACACGGGACAGGACTGAATCAGCCCCAGCATTTT
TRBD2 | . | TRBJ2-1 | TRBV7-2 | CASSLGSSGVNEQFF | TGTGCCAGCAGCTTAGGGTCTAGCGGGGTAAATGAGCAGTTCTTC